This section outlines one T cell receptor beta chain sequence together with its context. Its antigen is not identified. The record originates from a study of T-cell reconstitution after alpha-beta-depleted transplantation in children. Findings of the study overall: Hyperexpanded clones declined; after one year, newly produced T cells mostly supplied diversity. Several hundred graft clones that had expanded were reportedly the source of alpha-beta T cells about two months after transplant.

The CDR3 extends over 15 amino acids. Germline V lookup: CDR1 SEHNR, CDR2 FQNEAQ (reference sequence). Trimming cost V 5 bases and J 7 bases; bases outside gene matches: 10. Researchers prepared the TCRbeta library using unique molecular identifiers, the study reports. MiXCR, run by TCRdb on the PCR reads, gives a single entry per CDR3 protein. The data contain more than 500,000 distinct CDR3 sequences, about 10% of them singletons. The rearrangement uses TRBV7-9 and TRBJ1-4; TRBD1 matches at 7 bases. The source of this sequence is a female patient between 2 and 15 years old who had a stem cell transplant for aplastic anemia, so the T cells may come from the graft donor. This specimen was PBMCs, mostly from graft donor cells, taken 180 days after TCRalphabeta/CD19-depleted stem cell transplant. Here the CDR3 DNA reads TGTGCCAGCAGCGGGACGACAGGGCTAAGTGAAAAACTGTTTTTT. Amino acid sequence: CASSGTTGLSEKLFF.